This is a list of T cell receptor beta chains from one sample in a study of response to subunit inactivated influenza vaccine. MiXCR, run by TCRdb on the RT-PCR reads, gives a single entry per CDR3 protein. The sample has more than 250,000 distinct CDR3 sequences, around a fifth seen once. The sample was PBMCs from blood, taken 21 months after vaccination. The origin of the receptors is a man between 50 and 70 years old who received an inactivated influenza vaccine. Both conserved end residues are part of each CDR3. The D gene is left open where the match is weak. Clone size is stated in some rows and not others, as once, few, many or a class when expanded.

CDR3,DNA,size,D,V,J
CASSQGLSSEAFF,TGCGCCAGCAGCCAGGGACTCTCCTCAGAAGCTTTCTTT,few,NA,TRBV4-3,TRBJ1-1
CASRFAPGGNEKLFF,TGTGCCAGCAGATTCGCCCCCGGGGGTAATGAAAAACTGTTTTTT,few,NA,TRBV5-5,TRBJ1-4
CASSFSGTGAINCYTF,TGTGCCAGCAGTTTTTCTGGGACAGGGGCAATCAATTGCTACACCTTC,NA,TRBD1,TRBV12-3/TRBV12-4,TRBJ1-2
CASSGRDRASTDTQYF,TGTGCCAGCAGTGGTCGTGACAGGGCTAGCACAGATACGCAGTATTTT,few,TRBD1,TRBV2,TRBJ2-3
CASRRYFGTDAVSSGNTIYF,TGCGCCAGCAGAAGATATTTCGGGACAGACGCCGTCTCCTCTGGAAACACCATATATTTT,NA,TRBD1,TRBV5-1,TRBJ1-3
CASSQQGAWILAANTGELFF,TGTGCCAGCAGTCAACAGGGGGCGTGGATACTAGCGGCGAACACCGGGGAGCTGTTTTTT,NA,NA,TRBV6-1,TRBJ2-2
CASSLVGGLAVSSYNEQFF,TGTGCCAGCAGCTTAGTGGGGGGACTAGCGGTTAGCTCCTACAATGAGCAGTTCTTC,NA,TRBD2,TRBV11-1,TRBJ2-1
CASSLGQDNSPLHF,TGCGCCAGCAGCTTGGGACAGGATAATTCACCCCTCCACTTT,many,NA,TRBV5-1,TRBJ1-6
CASSLRPHSGANVLTF,TGTGCCAGCAGCCTCAGGCCCCACTCTGGGGCCAACGTCCTGACTTTC,NA,NA,TRBV11-2,TRBJ2-6
CAWSVETWNTIYF,TGTGCCTGGAGTGTAGAAACGTGGAACACCATATATTTT,few,NA,TRBV30,TRBJ1-3
CASSQPGTSGNTIYF,TGTGCCAGCAGCCAACCAGGAACCTCTGGAAACACCATATATTTT,few,NA,TRBV7-9,TRBJ1-3
CASSAGTGAEAFF,TGTGCCAGCAGTGCCGGGACAGGGGCTGAAGCTTTCTTT,many,TRBD1,TRBV12-3/TRBV12-4,TRBJ1-1
CASSASQGSYDSPLHF,TGCGCCAGCAGCGCGTCACAGGGTAGTTATGATTCACCCCTCCACTTT,many,NA,TRBV5-1,TRBJ1-6
CASSSRRIEAFF,TGTGCCAGTAGTTCACGACGGATTGAAGCTTTCTTT,few,NA,TRBV19,TRBJ1-1
CSVEEEWDRGPETQYF,TGCAGCGTTGAAGAGGAGTGGGACAGGGGGCCTGAGACCCAGTACTTC,few,TRBD1,TRBV29-1,TRBJ2-5
CATSPGSLFGYTF,TGTGCCACCAGCCCCGGAAGCCTGTTTGGCTACACCTTC,few,NA,TRBV15,TRBJ1-2
CSAFPLAGVETQYF,TGCAGTGCTTTCCCCCTAGCGGGGGTTGAGACCCAGTACTTC,once,TRBD2,TRBV20-1,TRBJ2-5
CASSEALGWGRSYEQYF,TGTGCCAGCAGTGAAGCGCTTGGTTGGGGGCGCTCCTACGAGCAGTACTTC,NA,NA,TRBV6-1,TRBJ2-7
CSASRGQGVNEQFF,TGCAGTGCTAGTAGGGGGCAGGGTGTCAATGAGCAGTTCTTC,NA,TRBD1,TRBV20-1,TRBJ2-1
CAISADRANEQFF,TGTGCCATCAGCGCAGATAGGGCCAATGAGCAGTTCTTC,few,NA,TRBV10-3,TRBJ2-1
CSVVVARTGFAYNEQFF,TGCAGCGTTGTCGTAGCGAGGACAGGGTTTGCCTACAATGAGCAGTTCTTC,NA,TRBD1,TRBV29-1,TRBJ2-1
CASSRDSFSGANVLTF,TGTGCCAGCAGCCGGGACTCTTTCTCTGGGGCCAACGTCCTGACTTTC,NA,NA,TRBV7-9,TRBJ2-6
CASSTSKRGETQYF,TGTGCCAGCAGTACCTCAAAACGGGGAGAGACCCAGTACTTC,NA,NA,TRBV6-1,TRBJ2-5
CASSVASRVADTQYF,TGTGCCAGCAGCGTAGCCTCTCGAGTGGCGGATACGCAGTATTTT,few,NA,TRBV9,TRBJ2-3
CASSLEEVVGTEAFF,TGTGCCAGCAGCTTAGAAGAGGTTGTAGGCACTGAAGCTTTCTTT,many,NA,TRBV7-9,TRBJ1-1
CASSLHPGPGQPQHF,TGCGCCAGCAGCTTGCATCCGGGGCCCGGGCAGCCCCAGCATTTT,few,NA,TRBV5-1,TRBJ1-5
CASSHRGSGTGELFF,TGTGCCAGCAGCCATCGCGGGAGTGGGACCGGGGAGCTGTTTTTT,few,TRBD2,TRBV4-2,TRBJ2-2
CASSLVRGVAGTGELFF,TGCGCCAGCAGCTTGGTACGTGGAGTAGCGGGCACCGGGGAGCTGTTTTTT,NA,TRBD2,TRBV5-1,TRBJ2-2
CASSQERFGVTEVFYQPQHF,TGTGCCAGCAGTCAAGAGAGGTTCGGGGTGACAGAAGTTTTCTATCAGCCCCAGCATTTT,few,NA,TRBV6-2/TRBV6-3,TRBJ1-5
CASSLDGQEYGYTF,TGTGCCAGCAGCTTGGACGGACAAGAGTATGGCTACACCTTC,NA,NA,TRBV5-4,TRBJ1-2
CAISRELKYEQYF,TGTGCCATCAGTCGAGAGTTGAAATACGAGCAGTACTTC,few,NA,TRBV10-3,TRBJ2-7
CASSSFRARDEQFF,TGTGCCAGCAGCTCCTTCAGGGCGCGCGATGAGCAGTTCTTC,many,NA,TRBV11-2,TRBJ2-1
CASSLKTNYGYTF,TGTGCCAGCAGCTTGAAGACTAACTATGGCTACACCTTC,few,NA,TRBV5-6,TRBJ1-2